This TCR beta chain was sequenced in a study of cytotoxic CD8 clonotypes in ibrutinib-treated CLL. Using immunoSEQ multiplex PCR, the repertoire was profiled, and TCRdb retains in-frame clones only, with some absent. The data show 160,000 or so clones, about 88% seen once. This CDR3 is built from 12 residues. Germline V gene data show CDR1 as SGHNT and CDR2 as YENEEA. The V end lost 2 bases, the J end lost 7 bases, and 9 bases lay between the germline ends. This sequence was found in a human donor with chronic lymphocytic leukemia. The sample consisted of PBMCs, taken at disease progression, from a patient treated with ibrutinib. V and J are TRBV11-3 and TRBJ2-7; perhaps D is TRBD1 or TRBD2 (5 bases each). As DNA, the CDR3 is TGTGCCAGCAGCTTATTGGGACCGGAGCAGTACTTC. It codes for CASSLLGPEQYF.